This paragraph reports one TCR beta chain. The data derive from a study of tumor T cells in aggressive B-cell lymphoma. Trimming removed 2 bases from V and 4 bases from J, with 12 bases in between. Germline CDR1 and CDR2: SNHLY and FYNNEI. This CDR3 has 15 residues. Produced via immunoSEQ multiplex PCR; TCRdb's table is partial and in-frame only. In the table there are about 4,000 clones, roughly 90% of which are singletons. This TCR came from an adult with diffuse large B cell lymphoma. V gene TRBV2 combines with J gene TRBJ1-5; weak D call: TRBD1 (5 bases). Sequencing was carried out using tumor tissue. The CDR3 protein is CASSELGLTNQPQHF. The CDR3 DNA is TGTGCCAGCAGTGAATTGGGGCTCACTAATCAGCCCCAGCATTTT.